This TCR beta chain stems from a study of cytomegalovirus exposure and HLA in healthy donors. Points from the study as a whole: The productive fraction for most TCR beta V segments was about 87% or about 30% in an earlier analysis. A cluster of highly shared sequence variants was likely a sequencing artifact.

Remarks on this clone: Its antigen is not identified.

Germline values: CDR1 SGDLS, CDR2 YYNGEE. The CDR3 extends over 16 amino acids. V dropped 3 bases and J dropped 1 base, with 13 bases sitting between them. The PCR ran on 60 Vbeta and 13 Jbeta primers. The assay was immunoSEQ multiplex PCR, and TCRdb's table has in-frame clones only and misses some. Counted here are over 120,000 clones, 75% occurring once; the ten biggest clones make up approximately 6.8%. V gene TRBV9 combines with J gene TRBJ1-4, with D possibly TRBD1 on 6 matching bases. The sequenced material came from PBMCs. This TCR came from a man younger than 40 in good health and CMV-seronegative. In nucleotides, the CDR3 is TGTGCCAGCAGCGGTGGGGCCAGGGGAACTAATGAAAAACTGTTTTTT. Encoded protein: CASSGGARGTNEKLFF.